This record concerns one T cell receptor beta chain sequence. The data stem from a study of T cells after somatic rescue of genetic block. Repertoires were generated with immunoSEQ multiplex PCR, while TCRdb's copy carries only in-frame clones and drops some. Of 10,000 or so clones in the sample, about two thirds were seen once. Trimming stripped 6 bases from V and 4 bases from J, with 16 bases between. Germline CDR1 reads MDHEN; CDR2 reads SYDVKM. CDR3 length equals 15 residues. V usage is TRBV28 and J usage is TRBJ1-3; D gene unclear. The TCR sequence derives from a boy younger than 18. Sequences were obtained from peripheral blood mononuclear cells (PBMCs). The CDR3 loop is CASRVDMVGGNTIYF. CDR3 sequence (DNA): TGTGCCAGCAGAGTAGACATGGTAGGCGGAAACACCATATATTTT.